The rows below give T cell receptor beta chains drawn from one sample of a study of circulating and synovial CD4+ cells in juvenile arthritis. The assay was immunoSEQ multiplex PCR, and TCRdb's table has in-frame clones only and misses some. The data show approximately 31,000 clones, roughly 96% seen once. The sequenced sample was CD4+ T cells from blood. Receptor source: a human donor with juvenile idiopathic arthritis. Both conserved end residues are trimmed from each CDR3. A D gene is named only where the DNA matches it firmly.

CDR3	D	J	V
ASSQGRGDGVLT	-	TRBJ2-6	TRBV4-2
ASSLALSSGMAEQF	TRBD2	TRBJ2-1	TRBV11-3
ASSGSGGAAEQY	TRBD2	TRBJ2-7	TRBV6-1
ASRGAGGTTDTQY	TRBD2	TRBJ2-3	TRBV2
ASSVDILGRGEQF	TRBD2	TRBJ2-1	TRBV9
SVDPGGGWTEAF	-	TRBJ1-1	TRBV29-1
ASSGDQRLAGYTDTQY	TRBD2	TRBJ2-3	TRBV19
ASRQRWGGKGKLF	-	TRBJ1-4	TRBV21-1
ASSWRGHYGYT	-	TRBJ1-2	TRBV6-5
ASSPLDSSGNTIY	-	TRBJ1-3	TRBV5-1
ASSTGHFNYEQY	-	TRBJ2-7	TRBV7-2
ASSEKTGTVPGETQY	TRBD1	TRBJ2-5	TRBV6-1
SVGTSGNIQY	TRBD2	TRBJ2-4	TRBV29-1
ASSGDSKETQY	TRBD1	TRBJ2-5	TRBV9
ASSLVSYTEAF	-	TRBJ1-1	TRBV11-2
ASSEGRTAVADTQY	-	TRBJ2-3	TRBV6-1
SVEVPSQETQY	-	TRBJ2-5	TRBV29-1
ASSPLASNQPQH	-	TRBJ1-5	TRBV18
AWRGGSGNTIY	-	TRBJ1-3	TRBV30
ASRTGGRMNTGELF	TRBD1	TRBJ2-2	TRBV19
SASGMNFEKLF	-	TRBJ1-4	TRBV29-1
ASSLGLDYNEQF	-	TRBJ2-1	TRBV7-2
ASSVAPLPRALATSTDTQY	TRBD2	TRBJ2-3	TRBV9
ASSYALAGVGETQY	TRBD2	TRBJ2-5	TRBV6-5
ASSLSTGAFNQPQH	TRBD1	TRBJ1-5	TRBV5-6
ASSAYEQY	-	TRBJ2-7	TRBV6-1
ASRRTGTLDTQY	TRBD1	TRBJ2-3	TRBV19
ASSQEGIAGHYEQY	TRBD2	TRBJ2-7	TRBV4-2
ASSQAPGGYEQY	TRBD1	TRBJ2-7	TRBV4-2
ASSLKTYGQITYEQY	-	TRBJ2-7	TRBV7-2
ASSSNFPLSLAGDYNEQF	TRBD2	TRBJ2-1	TRBV4-3
ASSPPGDRAHSPLH	TRBD1	TRBJ1-6	TRBV11-3
ASSKDRAVETEAF	TRBD1	TRBJ1-1	TRBV19
ASSQALPRGPQY	-	TRBJ2-3	TRBV14
ASSLEFRGATNEKLF	-	TRBJ1-4	TRBV7-6
AWSLLSGANVLT	-	TRBJ2-6	TRBV30
ARAGLAGVVSYNEQF	TRBD2	TRBJ2-1	TRBV19
ASSLDLATKETQY	-	TRBJ2-5	TRBV7-8
ASSFRGGYNEQF	TRBD2	TRBJ2-1	TRBV7-9
ASSVTSGRASSSYEQY	TRBD2	TRBJ2-7	TRBV28
ASSVDPELYNEQF	-	TRBJ2-1	TRBV9
ASSLSKAQETQY	-	TRBJ2-5	TRBV5-6
ASSPFFRQTQETQY	-	TRBJ2-5	TRBV18
ASSFIAGGPYNEQF	TRBD2	TRBJ2-1	TRBV5-1
ASSGHLRGVTEAF	-	TRBJ1-1	TRBV9
ASSQDTGDTQY	-	TRBJ2-3	TRBV4-1
ATEGRDRVNQPQH	TRBD1	TRBJ1-5	TRBV5-8
ASSEDHRGRDHYGYT	TRBD1	TRBJ1-2	TRBV6-1
TSSQDPPTEQY	-	TRBJ2-7	TRBV1
ASSKRTEDYT	-	TRBJ1-2	TRBV9
ATSRDLSGSIGYT	-	TRBJ1-2	TRBV15
ASSLDNNEQF	-	TRBJ2-1	TRBV7-9
ASSYRDSHEQY	TRBD1	TRBJ2-7	TRBV18
ASSDSGGSREQY	-	TRBJ2-7	TRBV6-4